This T cell receptor beta chain came from a study of metastatic and nonmetastatic thyroid tumors. Across the whole study: Repertoires from blood and tumor or nodule tissue of malignant and benign thyroid patients were compared.

By sample share, this clone is medium-sized (0.01 to 0.1%). The antigen remains unidentified. Per the study methods: A classifier for distant metastasis in papillary thyroid cancer was constructed using CDR3 differences observed across clinicopathological groups. TCRdb ran MiXCR on the PCR reads. TCRdb's processing, not the study's, gives the V and J calls here. Of about 27,000 clones detected, roughly 25% appear once; the ten largest clones hold around 5.5%. No patient received treatment before thyroid surgery. V lost 5 bases to trimming and J lost 0 bases, with 8 bases between them. The CDR3 length is 15 residues. CDR1 MDHEN and CDR2 SYDVKM come from the germline V gene. Study-wide results and caveats: TCR beta diversity was reportedly significantly higher in malignant thyroid tumors than benign nodules, in blood and tumor.

This TCR came from a female donor with papillary thyroid cancer or a benign thyroid nodule (not recorded which). Some clones in this sample may be carry-over from other donors' samples. Specimen: blood. The chain joins TRBV28 to TRBJ1-6; no clear D. The CDR3 bases are TGTGCCAGCAGTACCGGACCCTCCTATAATTCACCCCTCCACTTT. It yields the protein CASSTGPSYNSPLHF.